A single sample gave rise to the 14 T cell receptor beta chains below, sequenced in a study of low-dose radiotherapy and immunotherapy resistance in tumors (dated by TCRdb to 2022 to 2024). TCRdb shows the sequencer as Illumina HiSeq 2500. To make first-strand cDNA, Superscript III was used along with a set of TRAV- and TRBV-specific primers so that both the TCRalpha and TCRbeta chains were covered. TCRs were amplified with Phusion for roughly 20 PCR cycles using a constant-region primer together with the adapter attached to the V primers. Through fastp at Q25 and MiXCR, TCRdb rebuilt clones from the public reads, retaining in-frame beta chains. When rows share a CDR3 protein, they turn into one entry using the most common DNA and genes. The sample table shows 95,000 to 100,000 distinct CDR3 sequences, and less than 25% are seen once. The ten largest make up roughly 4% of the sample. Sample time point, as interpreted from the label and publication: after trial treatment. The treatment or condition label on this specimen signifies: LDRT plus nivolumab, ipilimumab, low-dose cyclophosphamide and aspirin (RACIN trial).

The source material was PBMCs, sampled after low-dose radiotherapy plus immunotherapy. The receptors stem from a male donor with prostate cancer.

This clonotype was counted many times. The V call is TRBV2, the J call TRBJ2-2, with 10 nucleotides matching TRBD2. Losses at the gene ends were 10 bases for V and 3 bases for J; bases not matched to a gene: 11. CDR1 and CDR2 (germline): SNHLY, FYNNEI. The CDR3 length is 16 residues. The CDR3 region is CAISGRTSGDTGELFF. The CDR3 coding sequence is TGTGCCATCTCGGGTAGGACTAGCGGAGACACCGGGGAGCTGTTTTTT.

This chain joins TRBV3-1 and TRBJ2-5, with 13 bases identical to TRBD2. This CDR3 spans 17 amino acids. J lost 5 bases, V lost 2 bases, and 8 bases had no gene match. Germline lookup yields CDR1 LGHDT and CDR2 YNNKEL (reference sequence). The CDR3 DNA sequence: TGTGCCAGCAGCCAACGCGGGACTAGCGGGGATGCGGAGACCCAGTACTTC. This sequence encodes CASSQRGTSGDAETQYF.

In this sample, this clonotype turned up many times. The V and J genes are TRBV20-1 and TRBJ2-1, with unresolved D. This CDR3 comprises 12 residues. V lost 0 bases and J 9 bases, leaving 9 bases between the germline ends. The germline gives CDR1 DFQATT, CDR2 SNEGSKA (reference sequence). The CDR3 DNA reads TGCAGTGCTAGAGACTCTTGGGGTGAGCAGTTCTTC. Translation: CSARDSWGEQFF.

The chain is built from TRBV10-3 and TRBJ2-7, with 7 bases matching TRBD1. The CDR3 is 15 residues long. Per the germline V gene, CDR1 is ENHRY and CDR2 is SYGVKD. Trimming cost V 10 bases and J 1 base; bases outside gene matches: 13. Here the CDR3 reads CATSDWAGGSYEQYF. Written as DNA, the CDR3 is TGTGCCACCTCCGATTGGGCAGGGGGTTCCTACGAGCAGTACTTC.

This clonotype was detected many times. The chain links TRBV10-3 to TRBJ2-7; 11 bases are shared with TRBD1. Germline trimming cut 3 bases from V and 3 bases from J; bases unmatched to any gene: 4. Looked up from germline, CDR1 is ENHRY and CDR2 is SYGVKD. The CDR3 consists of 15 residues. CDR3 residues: CAISDSGTGGYEQYF. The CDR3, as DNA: TGTGCCATCAGTGACTCCGGGACAGGGGGCTACGAGCAGTACTTC.

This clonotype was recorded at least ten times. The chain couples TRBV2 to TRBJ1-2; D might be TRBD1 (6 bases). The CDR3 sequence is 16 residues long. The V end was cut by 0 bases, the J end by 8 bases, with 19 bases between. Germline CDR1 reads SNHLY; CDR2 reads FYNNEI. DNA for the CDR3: TGTGCCAGCAGTGAAGCATTAGGGCAGGGGAGAGGGGGCTACACCTTC. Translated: CASSEALGQGRGGYTF.

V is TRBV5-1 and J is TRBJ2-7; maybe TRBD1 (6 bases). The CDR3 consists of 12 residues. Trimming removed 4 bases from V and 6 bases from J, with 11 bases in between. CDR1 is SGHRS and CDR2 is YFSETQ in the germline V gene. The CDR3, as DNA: TGCGCCAGCAGCCCCACAGGGTCCGAGCAGTACTTC. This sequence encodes CASSPTGSEQYF.

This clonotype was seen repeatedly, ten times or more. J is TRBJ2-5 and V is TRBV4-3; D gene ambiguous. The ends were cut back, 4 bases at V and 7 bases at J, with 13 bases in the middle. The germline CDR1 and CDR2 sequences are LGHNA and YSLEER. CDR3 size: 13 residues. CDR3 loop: CASSPTPVGTQYF. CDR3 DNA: TGCGCCAGCAGCCCTACCCCGGTGGGGACCCAGTACTTC.

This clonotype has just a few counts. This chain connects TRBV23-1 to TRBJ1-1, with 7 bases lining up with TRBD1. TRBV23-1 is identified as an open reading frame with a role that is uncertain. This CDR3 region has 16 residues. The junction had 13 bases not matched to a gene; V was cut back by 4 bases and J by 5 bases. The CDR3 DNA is TGCGCCAGCAGTCCCACCCTTGACAGGGTGTGGACTGAAGCTTTCTTT. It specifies CASSPTLDRVWTEAFF.

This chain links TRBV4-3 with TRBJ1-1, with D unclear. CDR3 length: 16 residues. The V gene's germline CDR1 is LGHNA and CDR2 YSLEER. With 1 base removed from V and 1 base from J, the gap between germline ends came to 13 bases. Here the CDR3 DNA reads TGCGCCAGCAGCCAAGCGGGTTACCAGAAGAACACTGAAGCTTTCTTT. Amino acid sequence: CASSQAGYQKNTEAFF.

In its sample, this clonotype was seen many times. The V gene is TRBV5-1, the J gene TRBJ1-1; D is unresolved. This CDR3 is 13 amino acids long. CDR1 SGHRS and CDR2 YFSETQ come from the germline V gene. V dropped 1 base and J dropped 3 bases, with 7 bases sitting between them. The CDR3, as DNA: TGCGCCAGCAGCTTGTCCCTCGACACTGAAGCTTTCTTT. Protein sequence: CASSLSLDTEAFF. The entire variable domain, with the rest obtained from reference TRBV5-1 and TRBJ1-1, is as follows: KAGVTQTPRYLIKTRGQQVTLSCSPISGHRSVSWYQQTPGQGLQFLFEYFSETQRNKGNFPGRFSGRQFSNSRSEMNVSTLELGDSALYLCASSLSLDTEAFFGQGTRLTVV.

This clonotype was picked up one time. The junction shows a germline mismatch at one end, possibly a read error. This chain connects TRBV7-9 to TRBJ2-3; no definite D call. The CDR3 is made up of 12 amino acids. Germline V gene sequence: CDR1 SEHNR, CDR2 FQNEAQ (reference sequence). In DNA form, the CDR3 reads TGTGCCTGCAGTGCGGGCACAGATACGCAGTATTTT. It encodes CACSAGTDTQYF.

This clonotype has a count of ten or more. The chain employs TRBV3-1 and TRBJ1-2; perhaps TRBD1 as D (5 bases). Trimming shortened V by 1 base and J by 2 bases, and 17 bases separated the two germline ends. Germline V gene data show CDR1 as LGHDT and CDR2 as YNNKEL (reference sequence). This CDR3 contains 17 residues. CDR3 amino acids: CASSQVRLLSGNYGYTF. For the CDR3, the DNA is TGTGCCAGCAGCCAAGTCCGTTTGTTATCAGGGAACTATGGCTACACCTTC.

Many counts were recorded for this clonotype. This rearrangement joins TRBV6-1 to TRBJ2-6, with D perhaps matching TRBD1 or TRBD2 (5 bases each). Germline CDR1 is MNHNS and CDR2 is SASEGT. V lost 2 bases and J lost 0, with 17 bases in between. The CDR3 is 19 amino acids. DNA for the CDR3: TGTGCCAGCAGTGAATACGGGGCAGGTTTCTCCTCTGGGGCCAACGTCCTGACTTTC. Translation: CASSEYGAGFSSGANVLTF.